This T cell receptor (beta chain) stems from a study of response to subunit inactivated influenza vaccine. V was clipped by 7 bases and J by 3 bases, with 10 bases between them. The CDR3 runs 11 residues. Germline V gene lookup returns CDR1 SQVTM and CDR2 ANQGSEA. On this clonotype: The antigen remains unidentified.

Points from the study as a whole: Authors suggested each seasonal influenza vaccination recruits few new T cells.

A single record per CDR3 protein comes from TCRdb applying MiXCR to the RT-PCR reads. The sample carries 860,000 or so distinct CDR3 sequences, about 20% recorded once. The sequencing here drew on PBMCs from blood, taken about 5 days after vaccination. The sequence was obtained from a man between 50 and 59 years old who received an inactivated influenza vaccine. V usage is TRBV29-1 and J usage is TRBJ2-7; no firm D call. The CDR3 nucleotides are TGCAGCGCTGAGTGGGGCTACGAGCAGTACTTC. It encodes CSAEWGYEQYF.